Described below is a single T cell receptor (beta chain) sequence and its context. Its antigen is still unknown. PCR was performed using 60 Vbeta and 13 Jbeta primers. Assay used: immunoSEQ multiplex PCR; TCRdb lists only in-frame clones, some missing. The sample lists 120,000 to 150,000 clones, roughly 80% occurring once. This entry is derived from a study of cytomegalovirus exposure and HLA in healthy donors. Regarding the study as a whole: An apparent linkage of common viral pathogens to several of the most significant clusters emerged in a later analysis. Presence/absence analyses took donor sequencing depth as roughly uniform. TCR beta V- and J-gene trimming, according to a later analysis, was linked to a missense DCLRE1C variant.

CDR3 length: 13 amino acids. Per the germline V gene, CDR1 is SGHAT and CDR2 is FQNNGV. The V end lost 1 base, the J end lost 5 bases, and 9 bases lay between the germline ends. J is TRBJ2-7 and V is TRBV11-2, with TRBD2 as a possible D gene (5 bases). Sequencing input: PBMCs. The sequence was obtained from a man between 35 and 55 years old in good health and CMV-seronegative. CDR3 sequence (DNA): TGTGCCAGCAGCTTAGTAAGAGGGCACGAGCAGTACTTC. Its translation is CASSLVRGHEQYF.